This paragraph covers one T cell receptor beta chain sequence. This specimen belongs to a study of control samples from healthy donors and cancer patients. The germline V gene encodes CDR1 MNHEY and CDR2 SMNVEV (reference sequence). CDR3 size: 16 residues. V was cut by 6 bases and J by 2 bases, with 19 bases left in between. Some clones are missing from TCRdb's copy, which holds only in-frame ones; the method was immunoSEQ multiplex PCR. Here the sample spans roughly 59,000 clones, more than 85% being singletons. Specimen: PBMCs. The chain uses TRBV27 and TRBJ1-2; a weak D match, TRBD1 (6 bases). The clonotype was recovered from a man between 40 and 49 years old with colorectal cancer. The CDR3 loop is CASSDSISGANYGYTF. The CDR3 DNA follows: TGTGCCAGCAGCGATTCCATCTCAGGGGCCAACTATGGCTACACCTTC.